Listed below are T cell receptor beta chains from one sample, sequenced in a study of T cells after yellow fever vaccination. TCRdb independently ran MiXCR on the 5' RACE reads; one entry per CDR3 protein. The table has some 68,000 distinct CDR3 sequences, under 8% seen once. Specimen: CD8+ T cells sorted from PBMCs, collected about 49 days after the first yellow fever vaccination. These receptors all come from a man aged 18-30 years who received the YFV17D yellow fever vaccine. The conserved cysteine and the conserved F or W are not part of the CDR3 here. Rows give clone size only sometimes, using once, few, many, or a class for an expanded clone.

cdr3_aa: ASSYSAGNSPLH
v_call: TRBV6-2/TRBV6-3
j_call: TRBJ1-6
clone_size: few

cdr3_aa: ASSLTSGSYNEQF
v_call: TRBV6-2/TRBV6-3
j_call: TRBJ2-1
clone_size: many

cdr3_aa: SAWGGAGDEQF
v_call: TRBV29-1
j_call: TRBJ2-1
clone_size: many

cdr3_aa: ASTGPSGGPEAF
v_call: TRBV28
j_call: TRBJ1-1
clone_size: many

cdr3_aa: ASSLAQDHTDTQY
v_call: TRBV7-6
j_call: TRBJ2-3
clone_size: few

cdr3_aa: ASRSRDRVNQPQH
v_call: TRBV12-3/TRBV12-4
j_call: TRBJ1-5
clone_size: few

cdr3_aa: SAMGSNTGELF
v_call: TRBV20-1
j_call: TRBJ2-2
clone_size: NA

cdr3_aa: ASSYSNTGDSGELF
v_call: TRBV6-5
j_call: TRBJ2-2
clone_size: many

cdr3_aa: ASSQTGRWKADGYT
v_call: TRBV14
j_call: TRBJ1-2
clone_size: few

cdr3_aa: ASSFPDSGNTIY
v_call: TRBV7-2
j_call: TRBJ1-3
clone_size: few

cdr3_aa: ASSQGAGMVNTEAF
v_call: TRBV7-2
j_call: TRBJ1-1
clone_size: many

cdr3_aa: ASSQDTTSGDTQY
v_call: TRBV4-3
j_call: TRBJ2-3
clone_size: many

cdr3_aa: SAGTGTEKLF
v_call: TRBV29-1
j_call: TRBJ1-4
clone_size: NA

cdr3_aa: ASSSLRNTEAF
v_call: TRBV6-2/TRBV6-3
j_call: TRBJ1-1
clone_size: few

cdr3_aa: ASSSWGAPNTEAF
v_call: TRBV9
j_call: TRBJ1-1
clone_size: many

cdr3_aa: ATSDGGVNEQF
v_call: TRBV24-1
j_call: TRBJ2-1
clone_size: many

cdr3_aa: ASTVEGGYNEQF
v_call: TRBV5-4
j_call: TRBJ2-1
clone_size: few

cdr3_aa: ASSYSGSSYGYT
v_call: TRBV6-5
j_call: TRBJ1-2
clone_size: many

cdr3_aa: ASSEWGTGELF
v_call: TRBV12-3/TRBV12-4
j_call: TRBJ2-2
clone_size: NA

cdr3_aa: ASRQEAYTRGNQPQH
v_call: TRBV12-3/TRBV12-4
j_call: TRBJ1-5
clone_size: NA

cdr3_aa: SAHDSISSYEQY
v_call: TRBV20-1
j_call: TRBJ2-7
clone_size: many

cdr3_aa: ASSPRDFLYEQY
v_call: TRBV13
j_call: TRBJ2-7
clone_size: many

cdr3_aa: ASSLFGGNTEAF
v_call: TRBV12-3/TRBV12-4
j_call: TRBJ1-1
clone_size: many

cdr3_aa: ASSWTDTGELF
v_call: TRBV4-1
j_call: TRBJ2-2
clone_size: many

cdr3_aa: ASSFGSSYGYT
v_call: TRBV27
j_call: TRBJ1-2
clone_size: many